The clone carrying this T cell receptor (beta chain) was recorded at least ten times. The antigen is undetermined. Other DNA variants within this sample encode the same CDR3. Here immunoSEQ multiplex PCR was the method, and the copy in TCRdb shows in-frame clones only, minus some. The sample lists more than 100,000 clones; 65% to 90% were seen once. This entry belongs to a study of T cell responses to AZD1222 COVID-19 vaccine. General study points: Once two AZD1222 doses were given, Spike-specific TCR breadth and depth went up. Among those given AZD1222, only 6 or 7 were seropositive at baseline.

The CDR3 consists of 13 residues. Germline-derived CDR1 and CDR2 are SNHLY and FYNNEI. Trimming shortened V by 8 bases and J by 8 bases, and 13 bases separated the two germline ends. The sequence was obtained from an adult who received the MenACWY meningococcal vaccine as a control. The genes are TRBV2 and TRBJ1-6; maybe TRBD1 (5 bases). The sequenced sample was peripheral blood, obtained 28 days after the second dose of the MenACWY control vaccine. DNA for the CDR3: TGTGCCAGCGGGGCGGGGACGGATTCACCCCTCCACTTT. It is translated as CASGAGTDSPLHF.